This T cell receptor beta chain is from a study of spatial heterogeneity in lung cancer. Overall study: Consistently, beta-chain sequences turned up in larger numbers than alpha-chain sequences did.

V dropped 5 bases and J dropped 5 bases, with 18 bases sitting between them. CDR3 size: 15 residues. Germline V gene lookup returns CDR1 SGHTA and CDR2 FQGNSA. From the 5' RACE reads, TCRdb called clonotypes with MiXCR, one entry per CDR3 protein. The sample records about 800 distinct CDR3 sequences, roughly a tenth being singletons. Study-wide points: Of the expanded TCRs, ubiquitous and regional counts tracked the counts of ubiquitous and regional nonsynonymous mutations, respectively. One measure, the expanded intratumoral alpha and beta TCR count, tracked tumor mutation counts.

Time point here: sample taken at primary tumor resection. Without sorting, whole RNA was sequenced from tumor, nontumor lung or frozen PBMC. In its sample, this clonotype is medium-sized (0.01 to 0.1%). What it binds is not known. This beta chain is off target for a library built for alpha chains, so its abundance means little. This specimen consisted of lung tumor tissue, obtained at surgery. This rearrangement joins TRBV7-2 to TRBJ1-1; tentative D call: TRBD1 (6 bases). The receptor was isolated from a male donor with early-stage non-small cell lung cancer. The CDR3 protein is CASSLSTGWRTEAFF. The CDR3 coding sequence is TGTGCCAGCAGCCTAAGTACAGGGTGGCGGACTGAAGCTTTCTTT. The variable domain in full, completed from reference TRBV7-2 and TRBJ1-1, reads GAGVSQSPSNKVTEKGKDVELRCDPISGHTALYWYRQSLGQGLEFLIYFQGNSAPDKSGLPSDRFSAERTGGSVSTLTIQRTQQEDSAVYLCASSLSTGWRTEAFFGQGTRLTVV.